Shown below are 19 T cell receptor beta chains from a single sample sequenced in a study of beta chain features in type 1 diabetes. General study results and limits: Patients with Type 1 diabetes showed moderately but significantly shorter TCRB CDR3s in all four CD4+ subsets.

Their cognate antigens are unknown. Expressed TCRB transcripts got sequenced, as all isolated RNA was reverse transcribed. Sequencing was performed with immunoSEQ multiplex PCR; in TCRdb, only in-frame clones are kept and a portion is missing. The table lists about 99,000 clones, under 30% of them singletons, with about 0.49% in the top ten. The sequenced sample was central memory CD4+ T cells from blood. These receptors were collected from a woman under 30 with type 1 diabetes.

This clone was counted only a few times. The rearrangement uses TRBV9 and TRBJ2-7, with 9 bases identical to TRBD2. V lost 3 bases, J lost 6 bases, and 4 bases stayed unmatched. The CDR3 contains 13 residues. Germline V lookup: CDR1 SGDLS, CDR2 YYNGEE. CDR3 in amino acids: CASSARAGGEQYV. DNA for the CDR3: TGTGCCAGCAGCGCTCGAGCGGGAGGCGAGCAGTACGTC.

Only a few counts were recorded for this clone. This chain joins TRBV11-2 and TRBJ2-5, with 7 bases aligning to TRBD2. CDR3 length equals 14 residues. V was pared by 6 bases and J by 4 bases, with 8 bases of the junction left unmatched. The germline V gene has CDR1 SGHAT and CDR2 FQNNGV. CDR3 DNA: TGTGCCAGCAGTTACCGGACTAGGGGAGAGACCCAGTACTTC. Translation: CASSYRTRGETQYF.

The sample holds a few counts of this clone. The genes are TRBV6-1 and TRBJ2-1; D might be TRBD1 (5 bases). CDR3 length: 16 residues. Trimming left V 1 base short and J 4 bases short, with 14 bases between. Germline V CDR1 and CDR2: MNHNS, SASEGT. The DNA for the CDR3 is TGTGCCAGCAGTGAAGGCCGGCAGGGTCATTACAATGAGCAGTTCTTC. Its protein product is CASSEGRQGHYNEQFF.

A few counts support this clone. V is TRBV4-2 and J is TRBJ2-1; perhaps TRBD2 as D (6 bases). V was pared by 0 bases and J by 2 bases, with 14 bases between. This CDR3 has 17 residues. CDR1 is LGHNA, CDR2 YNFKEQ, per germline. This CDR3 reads CASSQDAGGTAYNEQFF. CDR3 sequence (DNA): TGTGCCAGCAGCCAAGACGCCGGGGGAACCGCCTACAATGAGCAGTTCTTC.

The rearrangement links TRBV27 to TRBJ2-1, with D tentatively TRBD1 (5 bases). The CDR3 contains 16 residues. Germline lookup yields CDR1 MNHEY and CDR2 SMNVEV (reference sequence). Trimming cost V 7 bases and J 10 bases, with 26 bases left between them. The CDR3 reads CASNSGSGFSRYEQFF. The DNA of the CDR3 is TGTGCCAGCAACTCAGGGTCGGGCTTTAGTAGATACGAGCAGTTCTTC.

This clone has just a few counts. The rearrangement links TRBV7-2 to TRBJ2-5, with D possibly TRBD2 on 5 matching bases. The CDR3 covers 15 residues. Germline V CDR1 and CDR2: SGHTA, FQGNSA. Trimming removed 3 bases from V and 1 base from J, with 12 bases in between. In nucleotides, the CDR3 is TGTGCCAGCAGCTTTAGAGCGGATCCCCAAGAGACCCAGTACTTC. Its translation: CASSFRADPQETQYF. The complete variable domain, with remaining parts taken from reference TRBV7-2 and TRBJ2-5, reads GAGVSQSPSNKVTEKGKDVELRCDPISGHTALYWYRQSLGQGLEFLIYFQGNSAPDKSGLPSDRFSAERTGGSVSTLTIQRTQQEDSAVYLCASSFRADPQETQYFGPGTRLLVL.

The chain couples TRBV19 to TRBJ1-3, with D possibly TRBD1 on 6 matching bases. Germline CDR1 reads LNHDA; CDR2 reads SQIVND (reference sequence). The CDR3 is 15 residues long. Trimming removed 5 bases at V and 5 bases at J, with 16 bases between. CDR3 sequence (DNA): TGTGCCAGTAGTGTCCGGTTCCGGGACAGAAACACCATATATTTT. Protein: CASSVRFRDRNTIYF.

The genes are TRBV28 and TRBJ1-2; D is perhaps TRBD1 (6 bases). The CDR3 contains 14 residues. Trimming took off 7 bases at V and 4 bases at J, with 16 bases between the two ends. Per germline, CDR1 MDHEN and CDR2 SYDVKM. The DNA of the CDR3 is TGTGCCAGCAACGCCCTTGACAGGCCCTATGGCTACACCTTC. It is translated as CASNALDRPYGYTF.

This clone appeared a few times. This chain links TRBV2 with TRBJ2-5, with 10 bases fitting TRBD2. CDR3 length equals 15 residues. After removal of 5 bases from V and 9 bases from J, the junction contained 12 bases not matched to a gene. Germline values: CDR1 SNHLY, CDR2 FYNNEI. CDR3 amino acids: CASSSGTSAREAQYF. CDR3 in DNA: TGTGCCAGCAGTTCCGGGACTAGCGCCCGGGAGGCCCAGTACTTC. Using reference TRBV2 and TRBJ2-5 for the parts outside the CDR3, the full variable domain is EPEVTQTPSHQVTQMGQEVILRCVPISNHLYFYWYRQILGQKVEFLVSFYNNEISEKSEIFDDQFSVERPDGSNFTLKIRSTKLEDSAMYFCASSSGTSAREAQYFGPGTRLLVL.

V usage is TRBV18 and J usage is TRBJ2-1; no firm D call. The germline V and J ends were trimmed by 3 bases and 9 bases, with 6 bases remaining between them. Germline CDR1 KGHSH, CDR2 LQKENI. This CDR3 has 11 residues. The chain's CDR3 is CASSPWAEQFF. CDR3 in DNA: TGTGCCAGCTCACCTTGGGCTGAGCAGTTCTTC.

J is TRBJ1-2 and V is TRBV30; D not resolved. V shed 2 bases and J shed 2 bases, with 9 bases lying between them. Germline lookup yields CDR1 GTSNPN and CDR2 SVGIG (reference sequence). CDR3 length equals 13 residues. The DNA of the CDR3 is TGTGCCTGGAGTCGAGCGGTAAACTATGGCTACACCTTC. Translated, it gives CAWSRAVNYGYTF.

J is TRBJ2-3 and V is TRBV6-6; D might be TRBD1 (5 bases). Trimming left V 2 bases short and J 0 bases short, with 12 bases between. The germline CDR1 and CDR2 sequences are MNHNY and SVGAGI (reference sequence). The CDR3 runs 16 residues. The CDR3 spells CASSYDQGPSTDTQYF. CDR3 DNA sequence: TGTGCCAGCAGTTACGATCAGGGTCCAAGCACAGATACGCAGTATTTT.

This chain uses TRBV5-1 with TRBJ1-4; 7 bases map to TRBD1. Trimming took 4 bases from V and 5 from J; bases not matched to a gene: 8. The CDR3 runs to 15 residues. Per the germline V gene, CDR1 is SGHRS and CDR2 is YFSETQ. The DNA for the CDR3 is TGCGCCAGCAGCAAGCAGGGGGAAAGGAATGAAAAACTGTTTTTT. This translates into CASSKQGERNEKLFF.

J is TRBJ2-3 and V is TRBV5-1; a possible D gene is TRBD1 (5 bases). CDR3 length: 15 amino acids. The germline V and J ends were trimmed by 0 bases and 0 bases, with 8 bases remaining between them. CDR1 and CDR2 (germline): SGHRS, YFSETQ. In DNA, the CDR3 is TGCGCCAGCAGCTTGGCGACAGATAGCACAGATACGCAGTATTTT. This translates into CASSLATDSTDTQYF.

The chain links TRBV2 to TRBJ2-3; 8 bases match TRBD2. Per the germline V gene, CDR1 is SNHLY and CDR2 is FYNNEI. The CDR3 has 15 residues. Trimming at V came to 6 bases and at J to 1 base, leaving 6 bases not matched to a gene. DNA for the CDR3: TGTGCCAGCAGGGGCGGGGGGCAAGGCACAGATACGCAGTATTTT. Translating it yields CASRGGGQGTDTQYF.

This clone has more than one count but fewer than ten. The CDR3 sequence: CATSRDDTGGSV. CDR3 coding DNA: TGTGCCACCAGCAGAGATGATACGGGTGGGTCCGTC. This rearrangement joins TRBV15 to TRBJ2-7; D call uncertain. The CDR3 loop spans 12 amino acids. Germline CDR1 and CDR2: LNHNV and YYDKDF (reference sequence).

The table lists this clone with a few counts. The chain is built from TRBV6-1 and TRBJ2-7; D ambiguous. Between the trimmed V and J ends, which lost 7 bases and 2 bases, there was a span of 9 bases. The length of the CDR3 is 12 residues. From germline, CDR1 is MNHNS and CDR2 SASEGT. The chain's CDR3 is CASTGGAYEQYV. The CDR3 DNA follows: TGTGCCAGCACCGGCGGAGCCTACGAGCAGTACGTC.

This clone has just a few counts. For the CDR3, the DNA is TGTGCCAGTAGTATCCCAGGGCATAACACTGAAGCTTTCTTT. Protein product: CASSIPGHNTEAFF. The V call is TRBV19, the J call TRBJ1-1; tentatively, D is TRBD1 (5 bases). V was shortened by 3 bases and J by 2 bases, with 10 bases between the two germline ends. The germline CDR1 and CDR2 sequences are LNHDA and SQIVND (reference sequence). This CDR3 is 14 amino acids long.

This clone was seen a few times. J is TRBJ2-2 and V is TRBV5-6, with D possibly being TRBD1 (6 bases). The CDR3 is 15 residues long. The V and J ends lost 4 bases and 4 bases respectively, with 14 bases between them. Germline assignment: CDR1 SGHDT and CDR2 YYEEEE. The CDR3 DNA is TGTGCCAGCAGCCTCGACAGGTTGGGCACCGGGGAGCTGTTTTTT. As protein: CASSLDRLGTGELFF. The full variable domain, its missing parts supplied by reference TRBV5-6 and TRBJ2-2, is DAGVTQSPTHLIKTRGQQVTLRCSPKSGHDTVSWYQQALGQGPQFIFQYYEEEERQRGNFPDRFSGHQFPNYSSELNVNALLLGDSALYLCASSLDRLGTGELFFGEGSRLTVL.